Each of the 23 T cell receptor beta chains below was sequenced from the same sample in a study of cytomegalovirus exposure and HLA in healthy donors. Amplification used 60 Vbeta primers and 13 Jbeta primers. Method: immunoSEQ multiplex PCR; TCRdb's copy keeps in-frame clones and lacks some. Found here are about 99,000 clones, 10% of them singletons; the top ten hold more than 5%. The sample was PBMCs. Every receptor here comes from a man aged 40-50 years in good health and CMV-seropositive.

V is TRBV29-1 and J is TRBJ1-1, with 9 bases identical to TRBD1. Germline values: CDR1 SQVTM, CDR2 ANQGSEA. This CDR3 comprises 16 residues. V shed 5 bases, J shed 0 bases, and the junction held 10 bases outside the gene matches. The CDR3 nucleotides read TGCAGCGTTTTCCCGGACAGGGGAGGGATGAACACTGAAGCTTTCTTT. Translation gives CSVFPDRGGMNTEAFF.

V is TRBV4-1 and J is TRBJ2-1; TRBD2 might be the D (6 bases). Germline V gene sequence: CDR1 MGHRA, CDR2 YSYEKL. V dropped 0 bases and J dropped 8 bases, with 17 bases sitting between them. The CDR3 is 16 residues long. This CDR3 reads CASSQDLTGRAHEQFF. The CDR3 DNA sequence: TGCGCCAGCAGCCAAGATCTTACCGGGAGAGCCCATGAGCAGTTCTTC.

This chain connects TRBV28 to TRBJ2-7; D might be TRBD1 (6 bases). This CDR3 region has 14 residues. V was cut by 5 bases and J by 0 bases, with 11 bases left in between. Per germline, CDR1 MDHEN and CDR2 SYDVKM. As DNA, the CDR3 is TGTGCCAGCAGTCCCGGACAGAGCTCCTACGAGCAGTACTTC. It specifies CASSPGQSSYEQYF.

This clone has just a few counts. This sequence joins TRBV10-3 and TRBJ2-4; 8 nucleotides match TRBD1. Germline CDR1 reads ENHRY; CDR2 reads SYGVKD. J was trimmed by 8 bases and V by 5 bases; bases with no gene match: 5. The CDR3 is 13 amino acids. DNA for the CDR3: TGTGCCATCAGTTTGGACAGGGAGGACATTCAGTACTTC. This sequence encodes CAISLDREDIQYF.

This clone was seen a few times. The CDR3 here is CASLPQGDRNYEQYF. The CDR3 DNA sequence: TGTGCGTCCCTGCCCCAGGGGGACAGAAATTACGAGCAGTACTTC. This chain connects TRBV28 to TRBJ2-7; the match to TRBD1 covers 7 bases. This CDR3 comprises 15 residues. Germline loops: CDR1 MDHEN, CDR2 SYDVKM.

The rearrangement uses TRBV4-1 and TRBJ2-3; TRBD1 might be the D (5 bases). Trimming left V 0 bases short and J 1 base short, with 11 bases between. Germline V gene data show CDR1 as MGHRA and CDR2 as YSYEKL. The CDR3 has 16 residues. The CDR3 DNA sequence: TGCGCCAGCAGCCAAGATAGGGGCGCGGGCACAGATACGCAGTATTTT. Protein product: CASSQDRGAGTDTQYF.

This clone was observed a few times. The genes are TRBV14 and TRBJ2-1, with 10 bases aligning to TRBD2. Unmatched junction bases numbered 15, after V lost 4 bases and J lost 6 bases. Germline CDR1 reads SGHDN; CDR2 reads FVKESK. This CDR3 is built from 18 residues. CDR3 protein: CASSPRASGRAGRNEQFF. CDR3 bases: TGTGCCAGCAGCCCCAGGGCGAGCGGGAGGGCGGGCCGCAATGAGCAGTTCTTC.

In regard to this clone: Germline is not matched at one junction end, which may reflect a read error. The V gene is TRBV7-7, the J gene TRBJ2-2; possibly TRBD2 for D (6 bases). Per germline, CDR1 SSHAT and CDR2 FNYEAQ (reference sequence). This CDR3 is built from 15 residues. CDR3 sequence: CASSLGLGGTGELFF. CDR3 sequence (DNA): TGTGCTAGCAGCTTAGGATTGGGGGGAACCGGGGAGCTGTTTTTT.

The chain recombines TRBV9 with TRBJ2-7; a possible D gene is TRBD1 (6 bases). Germline values: CDR1 SGDLS, CDR2 YYNGEE. This CDR3 has 14 residues. Between the trimmed V and J ends, which lost 3 bases and 0 bases, there was a span of 10 bases. CDR3 protein: CASSAPDSSYEQYF. DNA for the CDR3: TGTGCCAGCAGCGCCCCGGACAGCTCCTACGAGCAGTACTTC.

This clone was detected only a few times. The CDR3 carries no conserved terminal phenylalanine or tryptophan, so it likely arises from a read error. The chain employs TRBV28 and TRBJ1-1, with D perhaps TRBD1 (5 bases). This CDR3 contains 13 residues. The germline V gene has CDR1 MDHEN and CDR2 SYDVKM. The V and J ends lost 7 bases and 6 bases respectively, with 15 bases between them. This CDR3 reads CASTQGGDPEAFS. The CDR3 DNA reads TGTGCCAGCACCCAAGGAGGGGACCCTGAAGCTTTCTCT.

The CDR3 region is CASSQEGLAGREQYF. The CDR3 DNA is TGTGCCAGCAGCCAAGAGGGACTAGCGGGTCGCGAGCAGTACTTC. The chain links TRBV4-2 to TRBJ2-7; TRBD2 matches 12 bases. There are 15 residues in the CDR3. Looked up from germline, CDR1 is LGHNA and CDR2 is YNFKEQ. J lost 6 bases, V lost 0 bases, and 3 bases had no gene match.

This clone has only a few counts. J is TRBJ2-7 and V is TRBV4-2, with 8 nucleotides matching TRBD1. There are 15 residues in the CDR3. Trimming removed 1 base from V and 0 bases from J; junction bases left unmatched: 2. CDR1 and CDR2 (germline): LGHNA, YNFKEQ. CDR3 loop: CASSQGQGASYEQYF. The DNA of the CDR3 is TGTGCCAGCAGCCAAGGCCAGGGGGCCTCCTACGAGCAGTACTTC.

This clone occurred a few times. The rearrangement links TRBV7-9 to TRBJ1-1, with a possible D match to TRBD1 (5 bases). The V and J ends lost 2 bases and 10 bases respectively, with 17 bases between them. The germline gives CDR1 SEHNR, CDR2 FQNEAQ (reference sequence). The CDR3 covers 14 residues. The CDR3 loop is CASSLSRGVRGAFF. In DNA, the CDR3 is TGTGCCAGCAGCTTATCTCGGGGGGTCCGCGGAGCTTTCTTT.

The chain carries TRBV29-1 and TRBJ2-1; the match to TRBD2 covers 9 bases. Germline-derived CDR1 and CDR2 are SQVTM and ANQGSEA. J was trimmed by 7 bases and V by 4 bases; bases with no gene match: 11. The CDR3 runs 15 residues. The CDR3 DNA is TGCAGCGTTGCCGGGAGGCTAGCGGGAACAAATGAGCAGTTCTTC. Translated: CSVAGRLAGTNEQFF.

The J gene is TRBJ2-5, the V gene TRBV27; TRBD2 matches 9 bases. Germline V gives CDR1 MNHEY, CDR2 SMNVEV (reference sequence). Trimming took 2 bases from V and 2 from J; bases not matched to a gene: 6. The CDR3 contains 16 residues. The CDR3 bases are TGTGCCAGCAGTTTAGCTCCGACTAGCGGACAAGAGACCCAGTACTTC. Encoded protein: CASSLAPTSGQETQYF.

This rearrangement joins TRBV5-1 to TRBJ1-2; TRBD1 matches at 7 bases. CDR1 SGHRS and CDR2 YFSETQ come from the germline V gene. The CDR3 spans 11 residues. Trimming removed 3 bases from V and 8 bases from J; junction bases left unmatched: 1. CDR3 DNA: TGCGCCAGCAGCTCGACAGGGGGCTACACCTTC. Protein sequence: CASSSTGGYTF.

The V gene is TRBV5-1, the J gene TRBJ2-3, with D perhaps TRBD1 (6 bases). Trimming removed 1 base from V and 2 bases from J, with 8 bases in between. There are 14 residues in the CDR3. CDR1 and CDR2 from the germline V gene are SGHRS and YFSETQ. CDR3 DNA sequence: TGCGCCAGCAGCTTGCGGGACACCACAGATACGCAGTATTTT. The encoded protein is CASSLRDTTDTQYF.

The V call is TRBV7-8, the J call TRBJ1-2; 7 nucleotides line up with TRBD1. CDR3 length equals 15 residues. The germline gives CDR1 SGHVS, CDR2 FQNEAQ. V trimming: 1 base; J trimming: 5 bases; junction bases outside the gene matches: 7. CDR3 coding DNA: TGTGCCAGCAGCTTAGGACAGGGATTTTGGTATGGCTACACCTTC. Translated, it gives CASSLGQGFWYGYTF.

This clone was found a few times. The V gene is TRBV9, the J gene TRBJ1-3, with 7 positions matching TRBD1. The CDR3 length is 16 residues. With V trimmed by 2 bases and J by 0 bases, 5 bases remained unmatched. Germline lookup yields CDR1 SGDLS and CDR2 YYNGEE. CDR3 DNA sequence: TGTGCCAGCAGCGTCGGACAGGAGAGCTCTGGAAACACCATATATTTT. As protein: CASSVGQESSGNTIYF.

The V gene is TRBV7-2, the J gene TRBJ2-7; maybe TRBD2 (5 bases). The V and J ends lost 1 base and 5 bases respectively, with 12 bases between them. The CDR3 totals 14 residues. Germline CDR1 and CDR2: SGHTA and FQGNSA. CDR3 amino acids: CASSLGGFGDEQYF. In nucleotides, the CDR3 is TGTGCCAGCAGCTTAGGGGGTTTCGGGGACGAGCAGTACTTC. Variable domain in full (rest from reference TRBV7-2 and TRBJ2-7): GAGVSQSPSNKVTEKGKDVELRCDPISGHTALYWYRQSLGQGLEFLIYFQGNSAPDKSGLPSDRFSAERTGGSVSTLTIQRTQQEDSAVYLCASSLGGFGDEQYFGPGTRLTVT.

The rearrangement links TRBV19 to TRBJ1-4, with D unresolved. CDR3 length equals 14 residues. Looked up from germline, CDR1 is LNHDA and CDR2 is SQIVND (reference sequence). Trimming left V 5 bases short and J 8 bases short, with 15 bases between. The CDR3 region has the DNA TGTGCCAGTAGTTTGACCAGACGAGGGGAAAAACTGTTTTTT. Amino acids: CASSLTRRGEKLFF.

The rearrangement links TRBV5-6 to TRBJ2-3; TRBD2 matches 7 bases. The V gene's germline CDR1 is SGHDT and CDR2 YYEEEE. There are 16 residues in the CDR3. J gave up 6 bases and V 3 bases, and 13 bases lay outside the gene matches. CDR3: CASSSLLANQGDTQYF. The CDR3 nucleotides are TGTGCCAGCAGCTCTCTACTAGCGAACCAAGGGGATACGCAGTATTTT.

This clone was seen a few times. V and J are TRBV5-1 and TRBJ2-1, with D possibly TRBD1 on 5 matching bases. This CDR3 has 16 residues. The V gene lost 0 bases and the J gene lost 6 bases, with 16 bases spanning the gap. Germline CDR1 SGHRS, CDR2 YFSETQ. This CDR3 is CASSLAGQGRGNEQFF. CDR3 nucleotides: TGCGCCAGCAGCTTGGCCGGTCAGGGAAGGGGCAATGAGCAGTTCTTC.